This T cell receptor (beta chain) was retrieved from a study of shared clonotypes between healthy human individuals. Across the whole study: Participating donors consisted of a couple of women and a few men aged 18 to 49.

Every immunoSEQ plate was one replicate of a subset's evenly spread DNA. The repertoire was sequenced with immunoSEQ multiplex PCR; TCRdb's copy has only in-frame clones and lacks some. This sample has about 460,000 clones, with 60% to 80% found just once. The CDR3 consists of 14 residues. The V end lost 6 bases, the J end lost 0 bases, and 11 bases lay between the germline ends. From germline, CDR1 is MNHNS and CDR2 SASEGT. The donors were all Caucasian adults (living in Nashville, Tennessee). The chain combines TRBV6-1 with TRBJ1-1; no clear D gene. The sequencing input was PBMCs. The receptor's source is a woman in her 40s in good health. Some clones in this sample may be carry-over from other donors' samples. The CDR3 here is CASSWTEMNTEAFF. The CDR3 nucleotides are TGTGCCAGCAGCTGGACGGAGATGAACACTGAAGCTTTCTTT.